This entry lists 21 T cell receptor beta chains sequenced from one sample in a study of cytomegalovirus exposure and HLA in healthy donors (dated by TCRdb to between 2016 and 2019). Library generation was performed with the immunoSEQ multiplex PCR assay. TCRdb mirrors the immuneACCESS table, restricted to in-frame sequences. Some clones are absent from its copies; in checked studies, under half trace to an unresolved V gene, and the reason for the others is unknown. The sample table records over 200,000 clones; over 80% of these occur just once. Jointly, the top ten make up roughly 5.7% of the sample. The material sequenced was PBMCs. All receptors derive from a woman aged 18-35 years in good health and CMV-seronegative.

The chain employs TRBV6-6 and TRBJ1-1; D gene ambiguous. This CDR3 contains 13 residues. The V end lost 2 bases, the J end lost 8 bases, and 12 bases lay between the germline ends. Germline V CDR1 and CDR2: MNHNY, SVGAGI (reference sequence). CDR3 sequence reads: CASSYRPGSEAFF. The CDR3 DNA is TGTGCCAGCAGTTACCGGCCCGGGAGCGAAGCTTTCTTT.

The gene calls are TRBV7-9 and TRBJ1-2; 7 nucleotides match TRBD1. J was trimmed by 4 bases and V by 5 bases; bases with no gene match: 1. This CDR3 is 12 amino acids long. Germline CDR1 and CDR2: SEHNR and FQNEAQ (reference sequence). The CDR3 bases are TGTGCCAGCAGCGGGGACAGCTATGGCTACACCTTC. Protein product: CASSGDSYGYTF.

The chain couples TRBV30 to TRBJ1-2; TRBD1 agrees at 8 bases. The V and J ends lost 0 bases and 2 bases, in that order; junction bases with no gene match: 5. Germline V gives CDR1 GTSNPN, CDR2 SVGIG (reference sequence). The CDR3 length is 15 residues. The CDR3 bases are TGTGCCTGGAGTGTAGGACAGGGACAGAACTATGGCTACACCTTC. Protein sequence: CAWSVGQGQNYGYTF.

This sequence joins TRBV5-1 and TRBJ2-3; TRBD2 aligns across 8 bases. CDR3 length: 15 residues. V gave up 0 bases and J gave up 4 bases; unmatched junction bases: 4. The V gene's germline CDR1 is SGHRS and CDR2 YFSETQ. The CDR3 DNA reads TGCGCCAGCAGCTTGGCTTGGACTAGCCCAGATACGCAGTATTTT. It codes for CASSLAWTSPDTQYF.

The chain joins TRBV28 to TRBJ2-1; 8 nucleotides line up with TRBD2. The CDR3 has 16 residues. The junction had 9 bases not matched to a gene; V was cut back by 4 bases and J by 4 bases. The germline CDR1 and CDR2 sequences are MDHEN and SYDVKM. CDR3 region: CASSSTSGGPYNEQFF. CDR3 bases: TGTGCCAGCAGTTCTACCTCGGGAGGGCCATACAATGAGCAGTTCTTC.

The rearrangement joins TRBV11-2 to TRBJ2-7, with D perhaps TRBD1 (6 bases). The CDR3 is 17 residues long. The germline V gene has CDR1 SGHAT and CDR2 FQNNGV. V lost 5 bases and J lost 2, with 22 bases in between. CDR3 region: CASSPTTGVSVPYEQYF. In DNA, the CDR3 is TGTGCCAGCAGCCCTACGACAGGAGTTAGTGTACCCTACGAGCAGTACTTC.

This clone showed up just once. The CDR3, as DNA: TGTGCCAGCAGTTTAAGGTCGGGCGGGGGCGGCTATGGCTACACCTTC. It is translated as CASSLRSGGGGYGYTF. This rearrangement joins TRBV27 to TRBJ1-2; the D gene is possibly TRBD1 (6 bases). The CDR3 is made up of 16 amino acids. Trimming left V 2 bases short and J 4 bases short, with 17 bases between. Germline loops: CDR1 MNHEY, CDR2 SMNVEV (reference sequence).

The chain carries TRBV5-4 and TRBJ2-3, with a weak D call TRBD1 (5 bases). V was cut by 5 bases and J by 2 bases, with 6 bases left in between. The CDR3 extends over 12 amino acids. The germline gives CDR1 SGHNT, CDR2 YYREEE (reference sequence). Here the CDR3 reads CASRGVTDTQYF. Written as DNA, the CDR3 is TGTGCCAGCAGAGGGGTCACAGATACGCAGTATTTT.

This clone was recorded only once. The rearrangement links TRBV27 to TRBJ1-2, with TRBD1 matching over 8 bases. V lost 8 bases to trimming and J lost 5 bases; unmatched junction nucleotides: 10. Germline CDR1 MNHEY, CDR2 SMNVEV (reference sequence). The CDR3 is made up of 14 amino acids. CDR3 region: CASGQGGALYGYTF. In DNA, the CDR3 is TGTGCCAGCGGACAGGGCGGGGCCCTATATGGCTACACCTTC.

The chain uses TRBV2 and TRBJ1-4, with D unresolved. CDR1 is SNHLY, CDR2 FYNNEI, per germline. The CDR3 spans 13 residues. CDR3 bases: TGTGAAATACAGACGAGGGTGGGCGAAAAACTGTTTTTT. Its translation is CEIQTRVGEKLFF.

The rearrangement uses TRBV5-1 and TRBJ2-5; D is possibly TRBD1 (6 bases). Germline CDR1 is SGHRS and CDR2 is YFSETQ. V lost 2 bases and J lost 4, with 12 bases in between. The length of the CDR3 is 14 residues. The CDR3 loop reads CASSFYQGRETQYF. Here the CDR3 DNA reads TGCGCCAGCAGCTTTTATCAGGGGAGAGAGACCCAGTACTTC.

The genes are TRBV13 and TRBJ2-6, with 11 bases fitting TRBD2. V lost 2 bases and J lost 0; bases outside the gene matches: 12. There are 21 residues in the CDR3. The germline V gene encodes CDR1 PRHDT and CDR2 FYEKMQ (reference sequence). CDR3 coding DNA: TGTGCCAGCAGCTTACGTCGGTTGGGGACTAGCGGTTACTCTGGGGCCAACGTCCTGACTTTC. It specifies CASSLRRLGTSGYSGANVLTF.

The rearrangement uses TRBV5-6 and TRBJ1-2, with D unclear. Germline V gene data show CDR1 as SGHDT and CDR2 as YYEEEE. Trimming stripped 0 bases from V and 0 bases from J, with 15 bases between. The CDR3 consists of 17 residues. CDR3 in amino acids: CASSLVPTRRTNYGYTF. In nucleotides, the CDR3 is TGTGCCAGCAGCTTGGTGCCAACAAGACGGACTAACTATGGCTACACCTTC.

The chain links TRBV27 to TRBJ1-1; D might be TRBD1 (5 bases). From germline, CDR1 is MNHEY and CDR2 SMNVEV (reference sequence). Trimming cost V 6 bases and J 3 bases, with 11 bases left between them. CDR3 length: 13 amino acids. Here the CDR3 DNA reads TGTGCCAGCAGCTGGGGGGGTTACACTGAAGCTTTCTTT. Translated, it gives CASSWGGYTEAFF.

J is TRBJ1-2 and V is TRBV28; D is ambiguous. The germline CDR1 and CDR2 sequences are MDHEN and SYDVKM. Trimming shortened V by 1 base and J by 5 bases, and 5 bases separated the two germline ends. This CDR3 spans 12 amino acids. The CDR3 reads CASSLSAYGYTF. The DNA for the CDR3 is TGTGCCAGCAGTTTATCGGCGTATGGCTACACCTTC.

Remarks on this clone: At the DNA level, this CDR3 is encoded by other sequences in the same sample as well. The V call is TRBV7-9, the J call TRBJ1-1, with D perhaps TRBD1 (5 bases). Trimming took off 5 bases at V and 4 bases at J, with 8 bases between the two ends. CDR1 is SEHNR and CDR2 is FQNEAQ in the germline V gene (reference sequence). The CDR3 is 12 residues long. The CDR3 bases are TGTGCCAGCAGCCCCCAGGGCACTGAAGCTTTCTTT. Protein sequence: CASSPQGTEAFF.

The chain couples TRBV6-5 to TRBJ1-1; D call uncertain. Trimming left V 0 bases short and J 7 bases short, with 12 bases between. The CDR3 is 14 amino acids. Germline-derived CDR1 and CDR2 are MNHEY and SVGAGI. CDR3 loop: CASSYSGPEGEAFF. Here the CDR3 DNA reads TGTGCCAGCAGTTACTCCGGGCCCGAGGGTGAAGCTTTCTTT.

The gene calls are TRBV7-2 and TRBJ2-7; 7 nucleotides align to TRBD2. The V and J ends lost 4 bases and 4 bases, in that order; junction bases with no gene match: 13. The CDR3 runs 16 residues. Germline lookup yields CDR1 SGHTA and CDR2 FQGNSA. The CDR3 DNA follows: TGTGCCAGCAGCTCGGCTGTCGGGACTAAGCTATACGAGCAGTACTTC. This encodes CASSSAVGTKLYEQYF.

This chain connects TRBV5-1 to TRBJ2-1; 9 positions match TRBD2. CDR1 is SGHRS, CDR2 YFSETQ, per germline. The CDR3 is 16 residues long. V dropped 0 bases and J dropped 4; count of bases not matched to a gene: 5. CDR3 protein: CASSLAAGGEYNEQFF. For the CDR3, the DNA is TGCGCCAGCAGCTTGGCGGCGGGGGGGGAATACAATGAGCAGTTCTTC.

This chain connects TRBV5-1 to TRBJ2-7; D unresolved. The V gene lost 0 bases and the J gene lost 2 bases, with 6 bases spanning the gap. The CDR3 contains 13 residues. Germline CDR1 is SGHRS and CDR2 is YFSETQ. For the CDR3, the DNA is TGCGCCAGCAGCTTGGACAGTACCTACGAGCAGTACTTC. This translates into CASSLDSTYEQYF.

The J gene is TRBJ2-3, the V gene TRBV9; 10 bases agree with TRBD1. Losses at the gene ends were 1 base for V and 3 bases for J; bases not matched to a gene: 5. The CDR3 is 16 amino acids. Germline loops: CDR1 SGDLS, CDR2 YYNGEE. CDR3 amino acids: CASSVRSGQGTDTQYF. In DNA, the CDR3 is TGTGCCAGCAGCGTACGTTCGGGACAGGGGACAGATACGCAGTATTTT.